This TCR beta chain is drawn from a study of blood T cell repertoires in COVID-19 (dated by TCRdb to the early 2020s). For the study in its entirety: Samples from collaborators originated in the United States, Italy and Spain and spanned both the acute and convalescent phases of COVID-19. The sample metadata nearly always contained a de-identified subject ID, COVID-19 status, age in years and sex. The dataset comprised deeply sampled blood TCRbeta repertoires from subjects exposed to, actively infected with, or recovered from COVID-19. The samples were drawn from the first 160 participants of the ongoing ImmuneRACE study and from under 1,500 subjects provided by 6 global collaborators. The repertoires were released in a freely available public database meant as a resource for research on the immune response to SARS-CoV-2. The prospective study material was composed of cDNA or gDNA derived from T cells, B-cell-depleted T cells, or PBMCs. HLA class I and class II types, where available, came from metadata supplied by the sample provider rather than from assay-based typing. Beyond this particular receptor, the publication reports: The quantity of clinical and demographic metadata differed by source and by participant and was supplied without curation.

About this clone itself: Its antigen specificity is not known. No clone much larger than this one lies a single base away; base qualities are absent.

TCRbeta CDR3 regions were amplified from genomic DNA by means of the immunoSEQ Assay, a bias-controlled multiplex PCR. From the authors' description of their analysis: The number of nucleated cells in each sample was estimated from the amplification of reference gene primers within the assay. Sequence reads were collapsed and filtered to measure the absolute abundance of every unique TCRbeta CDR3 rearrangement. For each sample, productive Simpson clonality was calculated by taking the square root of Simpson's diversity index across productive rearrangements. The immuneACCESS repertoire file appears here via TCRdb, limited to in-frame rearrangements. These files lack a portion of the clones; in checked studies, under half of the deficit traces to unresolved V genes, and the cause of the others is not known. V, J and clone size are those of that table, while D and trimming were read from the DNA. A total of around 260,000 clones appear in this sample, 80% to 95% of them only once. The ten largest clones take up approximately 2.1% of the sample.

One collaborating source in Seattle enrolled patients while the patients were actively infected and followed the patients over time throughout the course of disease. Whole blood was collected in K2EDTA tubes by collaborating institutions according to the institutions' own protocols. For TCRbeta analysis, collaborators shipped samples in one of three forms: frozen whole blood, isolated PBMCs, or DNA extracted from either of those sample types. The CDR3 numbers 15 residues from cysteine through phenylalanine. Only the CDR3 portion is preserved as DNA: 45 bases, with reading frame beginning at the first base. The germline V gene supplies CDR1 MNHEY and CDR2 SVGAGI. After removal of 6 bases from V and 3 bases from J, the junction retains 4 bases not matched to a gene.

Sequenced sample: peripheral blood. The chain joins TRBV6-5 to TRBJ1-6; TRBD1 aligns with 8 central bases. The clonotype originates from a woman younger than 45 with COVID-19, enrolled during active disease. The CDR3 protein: CASRPQGGYNSPLHF. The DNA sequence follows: TGTGCCAGCAGGCCACAGGGGGGCTATAATTCACCCCTCCACTTT.